The rows below give T cell receptor beta chains drawn from one sample of a study of T cells in Graves' hyperthyroidism and ophthalmopathy. Each CDR3 protein gets one entry after TCRdb re-called the multiplex PCR reads with MiXCR. The sample has under 550,000 distinct CDR3 sequences, about 20% seen once. Material: blood. Receptor source: a man between 40 and 49 years old with Graves' ophthalmopathy. Both conserved end residues are part of each CDR3.

v_gene,j_gene,CDR3aa
TRBV5-5,TRBJ1-1,CASSLAGTILTEAFF
TRBV19,TRBJ2-3,CASSDTFSTDTQYF
TRBV6-1,TRBJ1-1,CASIPYAGQGPLTEAFF
TRBV12-3/TRBV12-4,TRBJ2-3,CASSTTTSTDTQYF
TRBV4-2,TRBJ2-3,CASSWTSTSTDTQYF
TRBV20-1,TRBJ1-6,CSARDQFSGSPLHF
TRBV30,TRBJ2-3,CAWSLAGLGTDTQYF
TRBV7-8,TRBJ2-3,CASSLDRRSTDTQYF
TRBV5-5,TRBJ2-7,CASSPNRQGSYEQYF
TRBV20-1,TRBJ2-1,CSARPSGRGYNEQFF
TRBV19,TRBJ1-1,CASSIVGTRAEALF
TRBV27,TRBJ2-5,CASSMDRRPVETQYF
TRBV7-8,TRBJ1-2,CASSLSGLGYTF
TRBV6-1,TRBJ1-2,CASSEEGRQGEYGYTF
TRBV28,TRBJ2-1,CVSSSGLAGLLEQFF
TRBV7-9,TRBJ2-3,CASSLGDPFRADTQYF
TRBV7-8,TRBJ1-4,CASRQNRAGSNEKLFF
TRBV6-2/TRBV6-3,TRBJ2-5,CASSYTGTGEETQYF
TRBV6-2/TRBV6-3,TRBJ2-1,CASSYRIGLAAYNEQFF
TRBV28,TRBJ1-3,CASSETTGIRSGNTIYF
TRBV19,TRBJ1-5,CASSGRVGSGQPQHF
TRBV4-2,TRBJ2-6,CASSQEWRQGAANVLTF
TRBV5-1,TRBJ2-3,CASSSGDSRRDTQYF
TRBV2,TRBJ1-1,CASRISMNTEAFF
TRBV7-6,TRBJ2-1,CASSLVAGGDEQFF
TRBV27,TRBJ1-5,CASSRGGVEGQPQHF
TRBV6-2/TRBV6-3,TRBJ2-7,CASKWGQGSHEQYF
TRBV20-1,TRBJ1-6,CSASKVPSRNSPLHF
TRBV5-1,TRBJ2-3,CASRLTSGQVTDTQYF
TRBV2,TRBJ1-4,CASSERSTNEKLFF
TRBV7-8,TRBJ2-5,CASSLGAGKGETQYF
TRBV7-2,TRBJ1-6,CASSLEGQGLNSPLHF
TRBV28,TRBJ2-7,CASRPSGASYEQYF
TRBV5-1,TRBJ1-1,CASSLASGQVTEAFF
TRBV2,TRBJ1-1,CASRSPGDTEAFF
TRBV10-3,TRBJ2-5,CAIKGTRTDQETQYF
TRBV5-1,TRBJ2-1,CASSFGTSGANEQFF
TRBV20-1,TRBJ2-7,CSAPGASSYEQYF
TRBV11-2,TRBJ1-4,CASSPRELNEKLFF
TRBV12-3/TRBV12-4,TRBJ1-2,CASSFGGANYGYTF
TRBV5-1,TRBJ2-1,CASSLEWGGKGEQFF
TRBV18,TRBJ2-7,CASSPGNSYEQYF